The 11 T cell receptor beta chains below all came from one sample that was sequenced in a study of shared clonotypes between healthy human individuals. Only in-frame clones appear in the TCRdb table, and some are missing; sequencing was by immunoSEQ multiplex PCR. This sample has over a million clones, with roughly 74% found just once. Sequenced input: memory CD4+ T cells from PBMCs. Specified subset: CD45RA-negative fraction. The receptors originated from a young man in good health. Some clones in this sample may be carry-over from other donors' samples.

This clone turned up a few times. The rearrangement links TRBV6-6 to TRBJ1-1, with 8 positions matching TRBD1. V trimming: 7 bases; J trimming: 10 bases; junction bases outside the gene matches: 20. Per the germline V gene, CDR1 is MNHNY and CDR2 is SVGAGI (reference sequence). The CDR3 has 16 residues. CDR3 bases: TGTGCCAGCACCTCACGTAAACAGGGGGATTCATGGGGAGCTTTCTTT. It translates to CASTSRKQGDSWGAFF.

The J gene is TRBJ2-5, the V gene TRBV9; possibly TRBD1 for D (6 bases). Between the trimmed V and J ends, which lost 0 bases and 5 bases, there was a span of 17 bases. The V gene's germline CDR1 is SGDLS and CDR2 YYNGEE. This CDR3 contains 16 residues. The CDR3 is CASSVVGTLRGETQYF. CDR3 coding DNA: TGTGCCAGCAGCGTAGTGGGGACCCTCAGGGGCGAGACCCAGTACTTC.

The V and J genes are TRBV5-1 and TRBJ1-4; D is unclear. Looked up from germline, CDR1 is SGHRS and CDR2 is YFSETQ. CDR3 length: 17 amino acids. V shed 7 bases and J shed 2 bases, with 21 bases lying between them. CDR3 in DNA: TGCGCCAGCCAACTTAAGAGGTCAACGGGGACTAATGAAAAACTGTTTTTT. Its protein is CASQLKRSTGTNEKLFF.

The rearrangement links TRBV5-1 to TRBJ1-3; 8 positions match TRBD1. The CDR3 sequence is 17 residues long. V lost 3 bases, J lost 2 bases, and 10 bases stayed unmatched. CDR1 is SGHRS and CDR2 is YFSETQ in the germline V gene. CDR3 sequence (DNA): TGCGCCAGCAGCTCACTTAAACAGGGGGTAGCTGGAAACACCATATATTTT. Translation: CASSSLKQGVAGNTIYF.

The CDR3 sequence is CASSPGVSSTDTQYF. CDR3 nucleotides: TGTGCCAGCTCACCGGGGGTATCTAGCACAGATACGCAGTATTTT. The V gene is TRBV18, the J gene TRBJ2-3, with D perhaps given as TRBD1 or TRBD2 (5 bases each). The CDR3 covers 15 residues. Germline V gene data show CDR1 as KGHSH and CDR2 as LQKENI. The V end lost 3 bases, the J end lost 0 bases, and 10 bases lay between the germline ends. Full variable domain (remainder filled in from reference TRBV18 and TRBJ2-3): NAGVMQNPRHLVRRRGQEARLRCSPMKGHSHVYWYRQLPEEGLKFMVYLQKENIIDESGMPKERFSAEFPKEGPSILRIQQVVRGDSAAYFCASSPGVSSTDTQYFGPGTRLTVL.

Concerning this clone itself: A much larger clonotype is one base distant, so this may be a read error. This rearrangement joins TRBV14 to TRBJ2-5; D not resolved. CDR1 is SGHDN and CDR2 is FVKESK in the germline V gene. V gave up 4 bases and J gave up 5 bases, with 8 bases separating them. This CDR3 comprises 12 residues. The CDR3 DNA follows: TGTGCCAGCAGCCTCAGCCGGGAGACCCAGTACTTC. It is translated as CASSLSRETQYF.

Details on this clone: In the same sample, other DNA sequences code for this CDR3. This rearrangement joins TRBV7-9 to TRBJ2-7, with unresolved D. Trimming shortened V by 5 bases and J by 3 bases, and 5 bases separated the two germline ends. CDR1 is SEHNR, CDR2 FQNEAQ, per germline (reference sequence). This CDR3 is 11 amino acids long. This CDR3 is CASSPGYEQYF. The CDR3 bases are TGTGCCAGCAGCCCGGGCTACGAGCAGTACTTC.

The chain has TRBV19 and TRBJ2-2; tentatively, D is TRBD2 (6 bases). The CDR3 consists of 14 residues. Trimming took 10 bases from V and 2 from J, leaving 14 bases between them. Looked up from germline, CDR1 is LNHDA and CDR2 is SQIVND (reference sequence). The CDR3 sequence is CATSAGPNTGELFF. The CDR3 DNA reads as TGTGCCACGTCAGCGGGCCCCAACACCGGGGAGCTGTTTTTT.

This CDR3 is CASSMGQGRTEAFF. Here the CDR3 DNA reads TGTGCCAGCAGCATGGGACAGGGGAGGACTGAAGCTTTCTTT. This sequence joins TRBV7-9 and TRBJ1-1; 10 bases match TRBD1. The J segment lost 5 bases and the V segment lost 5 bases, leaving 5 bases of the junction unmatched. The CDR3 contains 14 residues. Germline loops: CDR1 SEHNR, CDR2 FQNEAQ (reference sequence).

The CDR3 here is CATLRRGDHSYEQYF. The CDR3, as DNA: TGTGCCACCCTCCGACGGGGGGACCACTCCTACGAGCAGTACTTC. V usage is TRBV28 and J usage is TRBJ2-7; TRBD2 agrees at 7 bases. The CDR3 has 15 residues. V lost 10 bases, J lost 0 bases, and 12 bases stayed unmatched. The germline V gene has CDR1 MDHEN and CDR2 SYDVKM. The full variable domain, in which reference TRBV28 and TRBJ2-7 provide the parts outside the CDR3, is DVKVTQSSRYLVKRTGEKVFLECVQDMDHENMFWYRQDPGLGLRLIYFSYDVKMKEKGDIPEGYSVSREKKERFSLILESASTNQTSMYLCATLRRGDHSYEQYFGPGTRLTVT.

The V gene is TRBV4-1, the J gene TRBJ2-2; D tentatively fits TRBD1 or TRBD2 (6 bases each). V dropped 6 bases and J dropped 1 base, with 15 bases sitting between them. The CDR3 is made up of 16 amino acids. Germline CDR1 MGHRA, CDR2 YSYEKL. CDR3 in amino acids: CASRQGRQGNTGELFF. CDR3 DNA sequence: TGCGCCAGCAGGCAGGGGAGGCAGGGGAACACCGGGGAGCTGTTTTTT.